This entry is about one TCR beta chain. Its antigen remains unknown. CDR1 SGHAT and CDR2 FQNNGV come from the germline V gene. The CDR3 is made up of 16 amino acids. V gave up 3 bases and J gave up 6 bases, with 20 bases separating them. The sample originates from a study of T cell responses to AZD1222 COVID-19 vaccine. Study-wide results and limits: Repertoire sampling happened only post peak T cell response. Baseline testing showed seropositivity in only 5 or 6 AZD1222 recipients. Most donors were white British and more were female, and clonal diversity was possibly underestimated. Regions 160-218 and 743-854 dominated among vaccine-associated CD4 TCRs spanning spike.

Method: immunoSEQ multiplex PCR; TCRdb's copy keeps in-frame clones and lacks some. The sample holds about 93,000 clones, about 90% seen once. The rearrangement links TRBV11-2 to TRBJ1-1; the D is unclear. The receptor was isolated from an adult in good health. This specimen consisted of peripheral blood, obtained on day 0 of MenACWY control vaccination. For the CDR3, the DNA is TGTGCCAGCAGCTTGGACCTTGGCCGCGCACGTCCTGAAGCTTTCTTT. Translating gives CASSLDLGRARPEAFF.